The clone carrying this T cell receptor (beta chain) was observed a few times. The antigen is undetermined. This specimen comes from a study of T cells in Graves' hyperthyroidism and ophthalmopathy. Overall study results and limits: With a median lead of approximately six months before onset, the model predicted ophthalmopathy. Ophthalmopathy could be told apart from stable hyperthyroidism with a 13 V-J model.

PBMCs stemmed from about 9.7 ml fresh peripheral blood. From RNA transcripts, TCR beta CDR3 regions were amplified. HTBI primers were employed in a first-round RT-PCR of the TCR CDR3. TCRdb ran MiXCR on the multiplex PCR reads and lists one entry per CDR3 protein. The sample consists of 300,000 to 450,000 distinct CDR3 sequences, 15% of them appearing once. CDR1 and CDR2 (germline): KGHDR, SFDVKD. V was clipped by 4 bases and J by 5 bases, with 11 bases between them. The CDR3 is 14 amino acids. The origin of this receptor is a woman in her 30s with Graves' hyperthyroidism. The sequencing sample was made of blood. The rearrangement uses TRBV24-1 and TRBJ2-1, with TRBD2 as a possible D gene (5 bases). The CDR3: CATSESLANNEQFF. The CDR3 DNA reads TGTGCCACCAGTGAGTCCCTAGCTAACAATGAGCAGTTCTTC.